What follows are 4 T cell receptor beta chains derived from one specimen sequenced in a study of CD8 T cells in ankylosing spondylitis. TCRdb reprocessed the 5' RACE reads with MiXCR, giving one entry per CDR3 protein. The sample carries about 160,000 distinct CDR3 sequences, around 42% recorded once. Sequences were obtained from synovial fluid, either unsorted or a sorted T cell fraction (not recorded which). These receptors came from a male donor with ankylosing spondylitis.

J is TRBJ2-1 and V is TRBV6-5, with D uncertain. CDR3 length: 15 residues. Germline V gene lookup returns CDR1 MNHEY and CDR2 SVGAGI. Trimming took 4 bases from V and 4 from J, leaving 14 bases between them. CDR3 sequence: CASSSDEPFYNEQFF. The CDR3 DNA reads TGTGCCAGCAGTTCGGACGAACCTTTTTACAATGAGCAGTTCTTC.

This clonotype was observed a few times. The CDR3 loop is CSVEQDTGFGDEQYF. CDR3 nucleotides: TGCAGCGTTGAACAGGACACCGGCTTCGGGGACGAGCAGTACTTC. V and J are TRBV29-1 and TRBJ2-7; D might be TRBD1 or TRBD2, each matching 5 bases. CDR1 is SQVTM and CDR2 is ANQGSEA in the germline V gene. Between the trimmed V and J ends, which lost 2 bases and 5 bases, there was a span of 19 bases. The CDR3 totals 15 residues.

This clonotype has at least ten counts. The gene calls are TRBV9 and TRBJ2-7; D not resolved. The CDR3 runs 14 residues. Trimming left V 4 bases short and J 4 bases short, with 15 bases between. Per the germline V gene, CDR1 is SGDLS and CDR2 is YYNGEE. The DNA for the CDR3 is TGTGCCAGCAGCAAGGGCTCCCCCGGGTACGAGCAGTACTTC. This translates into CASSKGSPGYEQYF.

The genes are TRBV11-2 and TRBJ2-5; D remains ambiguous. The CDR3 loop spans 13 amino acids. V was trimmed by 3 bases and J by 1 base, leaving 6 bases between them. The germline gives CDR1 SGHAT, CDR2 FQNNGV. The CDR3 is CASSFGSQETQYF. CDR3 sequence (DNA): TGTGCCAGCAGCTTTGGCAGCCAAGAGACCCAGTACTTC.